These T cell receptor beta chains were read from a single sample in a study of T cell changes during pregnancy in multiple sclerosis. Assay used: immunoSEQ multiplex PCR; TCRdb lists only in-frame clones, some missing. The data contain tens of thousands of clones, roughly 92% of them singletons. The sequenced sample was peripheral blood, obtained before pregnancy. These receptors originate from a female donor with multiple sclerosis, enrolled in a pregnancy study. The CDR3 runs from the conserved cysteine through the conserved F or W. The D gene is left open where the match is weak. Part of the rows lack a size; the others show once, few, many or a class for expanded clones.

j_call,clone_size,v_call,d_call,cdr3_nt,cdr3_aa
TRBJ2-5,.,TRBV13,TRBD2,TGTGCCAGCAGCGAGGGACTAGCGGGATCAGAGACCCAGTACTTC,CASSEGLAGSETQYF
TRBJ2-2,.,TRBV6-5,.,TGTGCCAGCAGTCAGAACACCGGGGAGCTGTTTTTT,CASSQNTGELFF
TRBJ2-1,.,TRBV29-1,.,TGCAGCGTTGGTGCTAGTCGCTCGTACAATGAGCAGTTCTTC,CSVGASRSYNEQFF
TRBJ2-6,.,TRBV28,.,TGTGCCAGCACCCTAGCTATTTCTGGGGCCAACGTCCTGACTTTC,CASTLAISGANVLTF
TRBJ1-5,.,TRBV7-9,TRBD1,TGTGCCAGCAGTTCTGACAGGGGGAGTAATCAGCCCCAGCATTTT,CASSSDRGSNQPQHF
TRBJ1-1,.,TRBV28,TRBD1,TGTGCCAGCAGTTATCTCACAGGGGGAGTCTCTGAAGCTTTCTTT,CASSYLTGGVSEAFF
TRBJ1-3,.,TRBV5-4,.,TGTGCCAGCAGCTCGGGTGGGGGAAACACCATATATTTT,CASSSGGGNTIYF
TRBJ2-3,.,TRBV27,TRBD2,TGTGCCAGCAGTTTTAGCGGGGGCACAGATACGCAGTATTTT,CASSFSGGTDTQYF
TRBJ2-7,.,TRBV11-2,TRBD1,TGTGCCAGCAGCCCTGGCGGGACAGGGTCCTACGAGCAGTACTTC,CASSPGGTGSYEQYF
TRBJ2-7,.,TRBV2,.,TGTGCCAGCAGTGAAGAGAACCTAGCAACGTACGAGCAGTACTTC,CASSEENLATYEQYF
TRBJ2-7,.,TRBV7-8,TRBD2,TGTGCCAGCAGTCATGAGACTAGCGGGGAGCGGGAGCAGTACTTC,CASSHETSGEREQYF
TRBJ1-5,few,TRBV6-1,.,TGTGCCAGCAGTACCGCTACAGGTTTCGATCAGCCCCAGCATTTT,CASSTATGFDQPQHF
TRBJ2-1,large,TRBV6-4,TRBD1,TGTGCCAGCAGCAGGACAGGGGAGGGGGAGCAGTTCTTC,CASSRTGEGEQFF
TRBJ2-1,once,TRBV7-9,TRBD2,TGTGCCAGCAGCGAAGCGGGAGCCCCCTCAGGAGAGCAGTTCTTC,CASSEAGAPSGEQFF
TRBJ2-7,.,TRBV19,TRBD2,TGTGCCAGTAGTCCCCTCCCTAGCGGGAGGGCCCGGGAGCAGTACTTC,CASSPLPSGRAREQYF
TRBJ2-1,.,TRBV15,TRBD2,TGTGCCACCAGCAGAGGACTAGCGGGAGTTGAGCAGTTCTTC,CATSRGLAGVEQFF
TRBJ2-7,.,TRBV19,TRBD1,TGTGCCAGTGGGGACAGGAACTCCTACGAGCAGTACTTC,CASGDRNSYEQYF
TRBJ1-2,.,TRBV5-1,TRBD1,TGCGCCAGCAGCGGGACAGGACAGGGGAAAGGTGGCTACACCTTC,CASSGTGQGKGGYTF
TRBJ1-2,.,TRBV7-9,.,TGTGCCAGCAGCCCCCAGGAAGACTATGGCTACACCTTC,CASSPQEDYGYTF
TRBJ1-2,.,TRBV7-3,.,TGTGCCAGCAGCTTTTCCGGGGGCTATGGCTACACCTTC,CASSFSGGYGYTF
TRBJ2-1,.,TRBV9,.,TGTGCCAGCAGCGTAAGGAGAGAAACGGACGGACACCTCTACAATGAGCAGTTCTTC,CASSVRRETDGHLYNEQFF
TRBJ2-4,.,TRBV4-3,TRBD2,TGCGCCAGCAGCCAAACGTCCCCGGGAGGGGAGGGGGCCAAAAACATTCAGTACTTC,CASSQTSPGGEGAKNIQYF
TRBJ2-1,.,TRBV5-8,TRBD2,TGTGCCAGCAGCACCCTTCTTGGGACTAGCGGACTGATCTACAATGAGCAGTTCTTC,CASSTLLGTSGLIYNEQFF
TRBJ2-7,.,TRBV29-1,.,TGCAGCGTTGTTTCGTCCTCCTACGAGCAGTACTTC,CSVVSSSYEQYF
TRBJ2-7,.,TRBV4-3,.,TGCGCCAGCAGCCAAGATCGGGGCTCCTACGAGCAGTACTTC,CASSQDRGSYEQYF
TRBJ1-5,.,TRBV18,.,TGTGCCAGCTCACCAGATTCAGGGAATCAGCCCCAGCATTTT,CASSPDSGNQPQHF
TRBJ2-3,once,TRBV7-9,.,TGTGCCAGCAGCTTAGGGACTGGCACAGATACGCAGTATTTT,CASSLGTGTDTQYF
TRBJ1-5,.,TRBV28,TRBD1,TGTGCCAGCAGTTTCCACCGGACAGGGATGAATAGCAATCAGCCCCAGCATTTT,CASSFHRTGMNSNQPQHF
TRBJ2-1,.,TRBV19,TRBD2,TGTGCCAGTAGACTAGCGGACAATGAGCAGTTCTTC,CASRLADNEQFF
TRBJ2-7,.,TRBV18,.,TGTGCCACTACCTCTAGCGCCGAGGCCTACGAGCAGTACTTC,CATTSSAEAYEQYF
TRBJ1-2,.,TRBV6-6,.,TGTGCCAGCATGGAGACAGGCGATGGCTACACCTTC,CASMETGDGYTF
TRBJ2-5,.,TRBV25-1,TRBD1,TGTGCCAGCCTTAACTCCGGGACAGGGGGCGCGGAGGAGACCCAGTACTTC,CASLNSGTGGAEETQYF
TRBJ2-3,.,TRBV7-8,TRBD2,TGTGCCAGCAGCTCCACGGGAGGCGGGACAGATACGCAGTATTTT,CASSSTGGGTDTQYF
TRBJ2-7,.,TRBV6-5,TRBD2,TGTGCCAGCAGTTCCCGGGGGGGGCTGAAGATCTACGAGCAGTACTTC,CASSSRGGLKIYEQYF
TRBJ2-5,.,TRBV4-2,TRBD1,TGTGCCAGCAGCCAACTACAGGGGGCAGGGACCCAGTACTTC,CASSQLQGAGTQYF
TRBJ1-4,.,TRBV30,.,TGTGCCTGGAGTGTAGGAGGGGCACTTAATGAAAAACTGTTTTTT,CAWSVGGALNEKLFF
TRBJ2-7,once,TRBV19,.,TGTGCCAGTAGTATCTATCAGGTCGGGAGTTCCGAGCAGTACTTC,CASSIYQVGSSEQYF
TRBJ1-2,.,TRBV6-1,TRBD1,TGTGCCAGCAGTGAATTTGGACAGGGGGCGAGCGATGGCTACACCTTC,CASSEFGQGASDGYTF
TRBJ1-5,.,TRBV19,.,TGTGCCAGTAGTATAAGCGCAGAACCCAATCAGCCCCAGCATTTT,CASSISAEPNQPQHF
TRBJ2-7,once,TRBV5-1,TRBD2,TGCGCCAGCAGCCCTGACCTAGCGGGAGGGCACGAGCAGTACTTC,CASSPDLAGGHEQYF
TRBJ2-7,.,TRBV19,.,TGTGCCAGTAGTAAGGGGACCGGGAGCACCTACGAGCAGTACTTC,CASSKGTGSTYEQYF
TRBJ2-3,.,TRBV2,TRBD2,TGTGCCAGCAGGCCCGGGACTAGCGCTCCCGGTACGCAGTATTTT,CASRPGTSAPGTQYF
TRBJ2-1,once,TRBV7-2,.,TGTGCCAGCAACGACTTAGGTATGTCCAATGAGCAGTTCTTC,CASNDLGMSNEQFF
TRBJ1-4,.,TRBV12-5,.,TGTGCTAGTGGTTCAGGTAATGAAAAACTGTTTTTT,CASGSGNEKLFF
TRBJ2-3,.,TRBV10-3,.,TGTGCCATCAGTGAGCTCCAGGGCAGTAGCACAGATACGCAGTATTTT,CAISELQGSSTDTQYF
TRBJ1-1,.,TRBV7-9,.,TGTGCCAGCAGCTTTTTGGCTGACACTGAAGCTTTCTTT,CASSFLADTEAFF